These 18 T cell receptor beta chains came from one sample sequenced in a study of OX40 agonist ivuxolimab in advanced cancers. Clones were sequenced by immunoSEQ multiplex PCR, and TCRdb holds only the in-frame ones, with some missing. Altogether over 20,000 clones are present, over 65% being singletons, with the ten largest covering roughly 15%. The sample here was CD4+ or CD8+ T cells sorted from blood, taken in a trial of the OX40 agonist ivuxolimab. These receptors were obtained from an adult with an advanced solid tumor such as melanoma, head and neck, liver or kidney cancer.

This sequence joins TRBV9 and TRBJ2-7; D is ambiguous. Germline loops: CDR1 SGDLS, CDR2 YYNGEE. V lost 3 bases, J lost 4 bases, and 14 bases lay in between. The CDR3 totals 14 residues. CDR3 nucleotides: TGTGCCAGCAGCGCTCGTACAGAATCTTACGAGCAGTACTTC. Translating it yields CASSARTESYEQYF.

The rearrangement uses TRBV14 and TRBJ1-6; 8 nucleotides agree with TRBD1. V dropped 1 base and J dropped 10; count of bases not matched to a gene: 9. The CDR3 consists of 16 residues. Germline V gene lookup returns CDR1 SGHDN and CDR2 FVKESK. The CDR3 loop reads CASSQVTGVQGSPLHF. DNA of the CDR3: TGTGCCAGCAGCCAAGTGACAGGGGTGCAAGGATCACCCCTCCACTTT.

The chain combines TRBV5-1 with TRBJ1-1; a possible D gene is TRBD1 (5 bases). The germline V and J ends were trimmed by 2 bases and 12 bases, with 11 bases remaining between them. Germline CDR1 is SGHRS and CDR2 is YFSETQ. The CDR3 sequence is 11 residues long. The CDR3 sequence is CASSLWDETFF. CDR3 DNA: TGCGCCAGCAGCTTATGGGACGAAACTTTCTTT.

The chain is built from TRBV6-6 and TRBJ2-3; TRBD1 aligns across 7 bases. This CDR3 is 15 amino acids long. Germline CDR1 is MNHNY and CDR2 is SVGAGI (reference sequence). V trimming: 5 bases; J trimming: 6 bases; junction bases outside the gene matches: 11. Written as DNA, the CDR3 is TGTGCCAGCAGTATGAGACAGGGCGGACGCGATACGCAGTATTTT. It codes for CASSMRQGGRDTQYF.

The J gene is TRBJ2-5, the V gene TRBV5-1, with D perhaps TRBD1 (5 bases). CDR3 size: 16 residues. Trimming cost V 0 bases and J 2 bases, with 14 bases left between them. The germline CDR1 and CDR2 sequences are SGHRS and YFSETQ. CDR3 amino acids: CASSLVSDSLQETQYF. Written as DNA, the CDR3 is TGCGCCAGCAGCTTGGTCTCCGACAGCCTGCAAGAGACCCAGTACTTC.

In DNA, the CDR3 is TGTGCCAGCAGCGTAGAGGCACAGGGGCCCACTGAAGCTTTCTTT. It codes for CASSVEAQGPTEAFF. The chain carries TRBV9 and TRBJ1-1; TRBD1 matches 7 bases. This CDR3 is 15 amino acids long. The V segment lost 0 bases and the J segment 4 bases; nucleotides outside the gene matches: 6. Per germline, CDR1 SGDLS and CDR2 YYNGEE.

In the case of this clone: A much larger clone differs by one base, so this may be a read error. Other DNA sequences in the same sample also yield this CDR3. This chain uses TRBV4-1 with TRBJ1-1; D gene unclear. CDR1 MGHRA and CDR2 YSYEKL come from the germline V gene. CDR3 length: 14 amino acids. As DNA, the CDR3 is TGCGCCAGCAGCGGACTGACCTCTGGTTCTGAAGCTTTTTTT. It is translated as CASSGLTSGSEAFF.

The chain joins TRBV10-2 to TRBJ1-1; D remains unclear. Germline assignment: CDR1 WSHSY and CDR2 SAAADI. Between the trimmed V and J ends, which lost 7 bases and 0 bases, there was a span of 15 bases. This CDR3 is 15 amino acids long. CDR3 region: CASMGSWDLNTEAFF. In nucleotides, the CDR3 is TGCGCCAGCATGGGGAGTTGGGATTTGAACACTGAAGCTTTCTTT.

V is TRBV5-6 and J is TRBJ2-3; D call uncertain. CDR3 length equals 15 residues. V lost 0 bases to trimming and J lost 0 bases, with 8 bases between them. Germline values: CDR1 SGHDT, CDR2 YYEEEE. For the CDR3, the DNA is TGTGCCAGCAGCTTGGAGGTAGGGAGCACAGATACGCAGTATTTT. Translation gives CASSLEVGSTDTQYF.

The chain uses TRBV7-3 and TRBJ2-1, with no clear D. The germline gives CDR1 SGHTA, CDR2 FQGTGA. The CDR3 has 13 residues. V gave up 5 bases and J gave up 7 bases, with 12 bases separating them. CDR3 in amino acids: CASSPSRTNEQFF. In nucleotides, the CDR3 is TGTGCCAGCAGCCCCTCAAGGACGAATGAGCAGTTCTTC.

This clone counts as large. The gene calls are TRBV29-1 and TRBJ2-2; 8 nucleotides match TRBD1. CDR3 size: 12 residues. CDR1 SQVTM and CDR2 ANQGSEA come from the germline V gene. J was trimmed by 8 bases and V by 7 bases; bases with no gene match: 6. CDR3 sequence reads: CSARTGRGELFF. The CDR3 DNA reads TGCAGCGCCCGGACAGGGCGGGGGGAGCTGTTTTTT.

V and J are TRBV19 and TRBJ2-1; D is unclear. The ends were cut back, 1 base at V and 9 bases at J, with 10 bases in the middle. Germline V gene lookup returns CDR1 LNHDA and CDR2 SQIVND (reference sequence). The CDR3 consists of 13 residues. The CDR3 sequence: CASSIVPRSEQFF. Written as DNA, the CDR3 is TGTGCCAGTAGTATAGTTCCGAGGAGTGAGCAGTTCTTC.

This clone appeared a few times. This chain links TRBV19 with TRBJ2-6, with a weak D call TRBD2 (5 bases). The germline V gene has CDR1 LNHDA and CDR2 SQIVND (reference sequence). The CDR3 consists of 16 residues. V was pared by 5 bases and J by 1 base, with 12 bases between. The CDR3 loop reads CASSPITSSGANVLTF. CDR3 bases: TGTGCCAGTAGTCCTATAACTAGTTCTGGGGCCAACGTCCTGACTTTC.

The genes are TRBV28 and TRBJ2-7, with 7 bases lining up with TRBD1. V lost 5 bases, J lost 5 bases, and 9 bases stayed unmatched. The V gene's germline CDR1 is MDHEN and CDR2 SYDVKM. This CDR3 is 14 amino acids long. CDR3 sequence: CASSPQGISHEQYF. The CDR3 DNA follows: TGTGCCAGCAGTCCACAGGGGATTTCCCACGAGCAGTACTTC.

The chain has TRBV29-1 and TRBJ2-7; 7 bases match TRBD2. Germline-derived CDR1 and CDR2 are SQVTM and ANQGSEA. The V segment lost 6 bases and the J segment 7 bases; nucleotides outside the gene matches: 12. This CDR3 comprises 13 residues. As DNA, the CDR3 is TGCAGCGTAGGTGGGAGGGGCAGACAAGAGCAGTACTTC. It codes for CSVGGRGRQEQYF.

The chain is built from TRBV7-9 and TRBJ1-4; D not certain. The CDR3 contains 11 residues. Germline V CDR1 and CDR2: SEHNR, FQNEAQ (reference sequence). Trimming removed 4 bases from V and 8 bases from J, with 5 bases in between. The CDR3 loop is CASSSGEKLFF. CDR3 nucleotides: TGTGCCAGCAGCTCGGGGGAAAAACTGTTTTTT.

Details on this clone: The same CDR3 is also encoded by other DNA sequences in this sample. The CDR3 DNA is TGTGCCAGCAGTCCAACAGGGAACTATGGCTACACCTTC. This codes for CASSPTGNYGYTF. This chain connects TRBV6-5 to TRBJ1-2; the D gene is possibly TRBD1 (6 bases). The CDR3 totals 13 residues. CDR1 MNHEY and CDR2 SVGAGI come from the germline V gene. Trimming pared 5 bases from V and 2 bases from J, leaving 9 bases between.

The V gene is TRBV5-8, the J gene TRBJ2-2; no clear D. This CDR3 has 15 residues. The germline gives CDR1 SGHTS, CDR2 YDEGEE. The germline V and J ends were trimmed by 0 bases and 8 bases, with 14 bases remaining between them. For the CDR3, the DNA is TGTGCCAGCAGCTTGGGGGTTCCGACCCTGGGGGAGCTGTTTTTT. Amino acids: CASSLGVPTLGELFF. Looking up the rest from reference TRBV5-8 and TRBJ2-2 gives the full variable domain: EAGVTQSPTHLIKTRGQQATLRCSPISGHTSVYWYQQALGLGLQFLLWYDEGEERNRGNFPPRFSGRQFPNYSSELNVNALELEDSALYLCASSLGVPTLGELFFGEGSRLTVL.